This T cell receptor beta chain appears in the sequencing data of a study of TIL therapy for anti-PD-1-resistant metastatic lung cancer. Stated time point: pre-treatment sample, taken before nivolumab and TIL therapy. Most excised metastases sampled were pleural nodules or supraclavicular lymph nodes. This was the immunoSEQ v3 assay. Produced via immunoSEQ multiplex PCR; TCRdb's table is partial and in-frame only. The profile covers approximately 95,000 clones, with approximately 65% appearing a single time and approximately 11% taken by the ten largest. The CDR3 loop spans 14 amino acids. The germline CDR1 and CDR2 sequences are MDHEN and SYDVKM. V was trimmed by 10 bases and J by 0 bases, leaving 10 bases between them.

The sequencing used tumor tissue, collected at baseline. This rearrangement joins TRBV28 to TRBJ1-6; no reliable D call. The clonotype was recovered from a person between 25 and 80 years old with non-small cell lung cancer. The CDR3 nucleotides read TGTGCCACGCTCGAGAGCTCCTATAATTCACCCCTCCACTTT. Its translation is CATLESSYNSPLHF.